The T cell receptor (beta chain) described here comes from a study of T cell responses to AZD1222 COVID-19 vaccine (dated by TCRdb to about 2021). With respect to the entire study: A total of 230 to 250 trial participants underwent TCR sequencing, of whom about 210 received two doses of AZD1222 and roughly 25 received two doses of the MenACWY control vaccine. Trial participants were enrolled by age into 18-55, 56-69 and 70-plus year subgroups, with around 150, 28 and 57 TCR-sequenced participants respectively. The full study reports these points: A significant rise in spike-specific TCR breadth and depth was observed after two AZD1222 doses relative to day 0 and relative to MenACWY recipients. Most participants were white British and females outnumbered males, and the authors suggested that clonal diversity may have been underestimated. Reportedly, close to half of the unique spike-specific TCRs recognized epitopes lying outside the regions that are mutated in the B.1.351 and B.1.1.7 variants. No day 14 peak-response samples were available, so repertoires were characterized only after the peak T cell response. In the small 56-69-year group, the increase in depth fell short of significance, most likely because of low power. The whole spike protein was spanned by vaccine-associated CD4 TCRs, and dominant responses were seen in regions 160-218 and 743-854. Conclusions about previously exposed vaccinees are limited, since just five to seven AZD1222 recipients were seropositive for SARS-CoV-2 at baseline.

The CDR3 regions of human TCRbeta chains were analyzed by immunosequencing. In the original analysis: Repertoire TCRs were matched against a reference library of SARS-CoV-2-specific TCRs generated with the MIRA antigen-specificity platform. Breadth was defined as the fraction of unique TCRs that were SARS-CoV-2-associated, and depth was defined as the fraction of total T cells that were SARS-CoV-2-associated. Each spike-specific TCR was assigned to its reactive spike region and to a CD4 or CD8 class using the MIRA data. Log10-transformed breadth and depth values were compared by one-way ANOVA with Sidak's multiple comparisons tests. The clones in this table, taken by TCRdb from immuneACCESS, are in-frame only. Not every clone is retained; where verified, under half of the shortfall comes from an unresolved V gene, and the cause of the rest is unknown. The DNA was the basis for D and trimming; V, J and clone size are from that table. This sample holds around 150,000 clones; approximately 90% were observed only once. The ten largest clonotypes hold 1% to 1.5% of the sample.

In the case of this clone: The antigen it binds to is not known. Base qualities are not at hand, and no much larger clone is one base apart.

Taken with the paper, the label for time point translates to: about 28 days (+/-7) after the second vaccine dose. AZD1222 recipients with second doses at about 4 weeks or about 12 weeks were pooled, because spike-specific TCR depth and breadth did not differ between schedules. The vaccinee samples were drawn from two UK trials, COV001 and COV002, one of which was a single-blind randomized controlled phase 2/3 trial testing AZD1222 (ChAdOx1 nCoV-19) in healthy adults. For TCRbeta chain sequencing, PBMC samples were collected from trial participants at day 0 and at day 28 after the second dose. Sequenced material: peripheral blood, taken 28 days after the second AZD1222 dose. The sequence derives from an adult who received the AZD1222 COVID-19 vaccine.

The CDR3 in this case is CASSEFGPGGKETQYF. The nucleotide sequence is TGTGCCAGCAGTGAATTTGGGCCAGGGGGCAAGGAGACCCAGTACTTC. In this chain, TRBV25-1 is recombined with TRBJ2-5, and TRBD1 matches 8 of the central bases. CDR1 is given as MGHDK and CDR2 as SYGVNS, both from the germline V gene. V lost 1 base and J lost 5 bases, and the count of bases not matched to a germline gene is 9. Measured from the cysteine to the phenylalanine, the CDR3 is 16 residues long. The retained sequence is limited to the CDR3, 48 bases, with the frame set at the first base.